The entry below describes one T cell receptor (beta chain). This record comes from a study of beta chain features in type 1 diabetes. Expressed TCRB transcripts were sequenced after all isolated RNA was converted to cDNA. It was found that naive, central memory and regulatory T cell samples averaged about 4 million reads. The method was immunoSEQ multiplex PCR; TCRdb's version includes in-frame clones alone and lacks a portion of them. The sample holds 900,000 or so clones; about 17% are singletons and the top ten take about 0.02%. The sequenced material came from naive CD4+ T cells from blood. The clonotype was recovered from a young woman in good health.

CDR3 DNA sequence: TGTGCCAGCAGCGTAGGACCTAGCGGGATGATATCCGAGCAGTACTTC. Translated: CASSVGPSGMISEQYF. The chain has TRBV9 and TRBJ2-7; 9 bases match TRBD2. Trimming took 0 bases from V and 6 from J; bases not matched to a gene: 10. The CDR3 runs to 16 residues. Germline CDR1 and CDR2: SGDLS and YYNGEE.